The subject of this entry is one TCR beta chain. Its antigen is not identified. These data are taken from a study of siplizumab effects on memory and regulatory T cells. Study-wide findings and caveats: Apparently more diverse than memory cells, naive T cells also seemed major alloresponse contributors.

The length of the CDR3 is 14 residues. Germline CDR1 is SNHLY and CDR2 is FYNNEI. Deletions cut 5 bases from V and 1 base from J, with 11 bases between. Around 100,000 TCR templates per sample were assayed. Only in-frame clones appear in the TCRdb table, and some are missing; sequencing was by immunoSEQ multiplex PCR. The data show about 100,000 clones, 75% to 95% seen once. The clonotype was recovered from a human donor in good health. The chain links TRBV2 to TRBJ1-1; D is perhaps TRBD1 (6 bases). Specimen: CD4+ T cells sorted from blood. This chain's CDR3 is CASSSDRWNTEAFF. The CDR3 nucleotides are TGTGCCAGCAGTTCGGACAGATGGAACACTGAAGCTTTCTTT. The full variable domain, its missing parts supplied by reference TRBV2 and TRBJ1-1, is EPEVTQTPSHQVTQMGQEVILRCVPISNHLYFYWYRQILGQKVEFLVSFYNNEISEKSEIFDDQFSVERPDGSNFTLKIRSTKLEDSAMYFCASSSDRWNTEAFFGQGTRLTVV.